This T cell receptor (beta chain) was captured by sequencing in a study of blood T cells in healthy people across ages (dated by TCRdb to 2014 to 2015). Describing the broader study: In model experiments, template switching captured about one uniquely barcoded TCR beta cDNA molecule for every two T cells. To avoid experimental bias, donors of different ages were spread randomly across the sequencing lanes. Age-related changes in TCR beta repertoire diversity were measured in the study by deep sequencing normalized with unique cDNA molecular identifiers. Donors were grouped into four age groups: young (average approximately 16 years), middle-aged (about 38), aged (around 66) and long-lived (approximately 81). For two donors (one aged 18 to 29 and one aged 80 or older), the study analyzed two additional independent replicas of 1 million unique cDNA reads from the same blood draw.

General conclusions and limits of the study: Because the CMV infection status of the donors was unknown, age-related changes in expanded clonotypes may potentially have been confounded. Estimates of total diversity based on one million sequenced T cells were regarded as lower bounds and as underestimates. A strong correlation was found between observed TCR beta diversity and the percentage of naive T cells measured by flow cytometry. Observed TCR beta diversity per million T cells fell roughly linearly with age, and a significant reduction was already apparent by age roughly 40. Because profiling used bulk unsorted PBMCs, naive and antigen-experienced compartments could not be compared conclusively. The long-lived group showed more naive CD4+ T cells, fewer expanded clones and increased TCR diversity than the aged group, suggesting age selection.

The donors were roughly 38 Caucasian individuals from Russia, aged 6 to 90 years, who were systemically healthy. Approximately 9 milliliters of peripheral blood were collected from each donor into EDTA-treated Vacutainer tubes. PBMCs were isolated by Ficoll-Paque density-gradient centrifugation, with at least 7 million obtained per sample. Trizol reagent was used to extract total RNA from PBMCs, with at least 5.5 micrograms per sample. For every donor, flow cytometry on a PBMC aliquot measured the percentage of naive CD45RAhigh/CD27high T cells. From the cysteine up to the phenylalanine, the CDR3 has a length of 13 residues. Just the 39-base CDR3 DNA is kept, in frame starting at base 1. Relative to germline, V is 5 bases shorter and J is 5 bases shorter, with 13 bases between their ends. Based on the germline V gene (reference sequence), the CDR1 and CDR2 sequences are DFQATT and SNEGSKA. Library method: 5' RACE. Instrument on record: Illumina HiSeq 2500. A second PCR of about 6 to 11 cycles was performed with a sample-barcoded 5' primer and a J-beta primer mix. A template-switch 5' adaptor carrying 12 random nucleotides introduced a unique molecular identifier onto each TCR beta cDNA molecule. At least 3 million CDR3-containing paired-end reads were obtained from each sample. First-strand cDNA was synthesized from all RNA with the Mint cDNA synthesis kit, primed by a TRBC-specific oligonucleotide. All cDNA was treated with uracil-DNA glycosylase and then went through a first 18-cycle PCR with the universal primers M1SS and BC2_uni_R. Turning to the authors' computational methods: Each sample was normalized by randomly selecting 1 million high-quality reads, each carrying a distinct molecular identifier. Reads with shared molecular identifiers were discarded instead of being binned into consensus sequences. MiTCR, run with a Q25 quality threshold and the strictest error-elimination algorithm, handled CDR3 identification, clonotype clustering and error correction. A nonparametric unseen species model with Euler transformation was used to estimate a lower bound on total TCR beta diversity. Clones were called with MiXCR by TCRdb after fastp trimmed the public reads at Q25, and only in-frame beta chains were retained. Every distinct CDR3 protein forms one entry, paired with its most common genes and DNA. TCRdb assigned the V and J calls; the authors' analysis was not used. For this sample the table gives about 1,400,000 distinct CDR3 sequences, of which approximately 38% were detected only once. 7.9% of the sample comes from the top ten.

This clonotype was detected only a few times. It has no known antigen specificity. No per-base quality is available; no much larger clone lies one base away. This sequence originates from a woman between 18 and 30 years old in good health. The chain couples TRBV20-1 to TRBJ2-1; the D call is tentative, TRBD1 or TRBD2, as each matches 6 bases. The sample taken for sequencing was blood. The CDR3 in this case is CSAERGRHNEQFF. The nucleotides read TGCAGTGCTGAACGGGGGCGTCACAATGAGCAGTTCTTC.